These T cell receptor beta chains were read from a single sample in a study of cytomegalovirus exposure and HLA in healthy donors. Measured with immunoSEQ multiplex PCR; TCRdb has only the in-frame clones, and not every one. Of about 140,000 clones in the sample, approximately 80% were seen once. Material: PBMCs. The receptors were gathered from a male donor in good health and CMV-seronegative. The CDR3 runs from the conserved cysteine through the conserved F or W. A D gene is named only where the DNA matches it firmly. A row's size may be missing; if present it is once, few, many or a size class.

TGTGCCAGCCAGACAGGTGGGAGCGATGAGCAGTTCTTC	CASQTGGSDEQFF	TRBV27	TRBJ2-1	NA	few
TGTGCCAGCAGTTCGGGGGATGAAAAACTGTTTTTT	CASSSGDEKLFF	TRBV6-6	TRBJ1-4	NA	few
TGTGCCAGCAGCGTCGGACCGGGACTGATCGCCCCGGAGACTGAAGCTTTCTTT	CASSVGPGLIAPETEAFF	TRBV9	TRBJ1-1	NA	NA
TGTGCCGGGGGCGGGGGCCACGGGCAGTACTTC	CAGGGGHGQYF	TRBV21-1	TRBJ2-5	NA	NA
TGTGCCAGCTTAGCCGGAGTAGCGGGACCCTACGAGCAGTACTTC	CASLAGVAGPYEQYF	TRBV2	TRBJ2-7	TRBD2	NA
TGTGCCAGCAGTACGGGACAGGGTATAAACACTGAAGCTTTCTTT	CASSTGQGINTEAFF	TRBV6-5	TRBJ1-1	TRBD1	NA
TGTGCCAGCAGCCCCCCGGGACTAGCGGGGGGGCCAGATACGCAGTATTTT	CASSPPGLAGGPDTQYF	TRBV14	TRBJ2-3	TRBD2	NA
TGTGCCAGCAGCGGGGGGTTGGGGACTAGCGGTGCAGGGGGCACAGATACACAGTATTTT	CASSGGLGTSGAGGTDTQYF	TRBV28	TRBJ2-3	TRBD2	NA
TGTGCCAGTGTATTACGGACAGGGGATTCTAAAGCTTTCTTT	CASVLRTGDSKAFF	TRBV28	TRBJ1-1	TRBD1	NA
TGCGCCAGCAGCTCCGAACCAGGGGGCCAAGGGGGCTACACCTTC	CASSSEPGGQGGYTF	TRBV5-1	TRBJ1-2	TRBD1	NA
TGTGCCAGCAGCTTTGGGGCTAGCGGGGGGCTTGAGCAGTTCTTC	CASSFGASGGLEQFF	TRBV7-9	TRBJ2-1	TRBD2	few
TGTGCCAGCAGTGCACCCCGGGATCTGGCCGGCGGGTACTTC	CASSAPRDLAGGYF	TRBV2	TRBJ2-5	NA	NA
TGTGCCAGCAGCTCTCCGGGGGGCTGGGGTACCGGGGAGCTGTTTTTT	CASSSPGGWGTGELFF	TRBV7-2	TRBJ2-2	NA	NA
TGTGCCAGCAGTTTAAGGGGGCCGGGCAATGAGCAGTTCTTC	CASSLRGPGNEQFF	TRBV27	TRBJ2-1	TRBD1	NA
TGCGCCGGCAGCCCGGGACAGAGCTCTGGAAACACCATATATTTT	CAGSPGQSSGNTIYF	TRBV5-1	TRBJ1-3	TRBD1	NA
TGTGCCAGCAGCGTTTACTTAGCGGGGGAATCCTACAATGAGCAGTTCTTC	CASSVYLAGESYNEQFF	TRBV9	TRBJ2-1	TRBD2	NA
TGCGCCAGCAGCCAAGCCCAGGACTTAGATTACAATGAGCAGTTCTTC	CASSQAQDLDYNEQFF	TRBV4-1	TRBJ2-1	NA	NA
TGCGCCAGCAGCTTGCGGGGGGCGATCGGGATCTCTGGGGCCAACGTCCTGACTTTC	CASSLRGAIGISGANVLTF	TRBV5-1	TRBJ2-6	NA	NA
TGTGCCAGCTCACCCCGAGGGACCCAGTACTTC	CASSPRGTQYF	TRBV18	TRBJ2-5	NA	NA
TGTGCCAGCAGCTTAGATTGGACTGACGATGGCTACACCTTC	CASSLDWTDDGYTF	TRBV13	TRBJ1-2	NA	NA
TGTGCCAGCAGTGAACAGGGGGCCTCCTATGGCTACACCTTC	CASSEQGASYGYTF	TRBV2	TRBJ1-2	TRBD1	NA
TGCGCCAGCAGCTTGACTGACAGGGAGGATCAGCCCCAGCATTTT	CASSLTDREDQPQHF	TRBV5-1	TRBJ1-5	TRBD1	NA
TGTGCCAGCAGTCTTCGGGACATCACAGATACGCAGTATTTT	CASSLRDITDTQYF	TRBV6-6	TRBJ2-3	NA	NA
TGTGCCAGCAGCCCACAGACGGGGGGCTCTGGAAACACCATATATTTT	CASSPQTGGSGNTIYF	TRBV9	TRBJ1-3	NA	NA
TGTGCCAGTAGTTTTCGGGGACAGGTCACTGAAGCTTTCTTT	CASSFRGQVTEAFF	TRBV19	TRBJ1-1	TRBD1	NA
TGCGCCAGCAGCAGGATTTCCGGGACGGGGGGCTACGAGCAGTACTTC	CASSRISGTGGYEQYF	TRBV5-1	TRBJ2-7	TRBD2	NA
TGTGCCAGCAGCGTTAGACCGACTCCTTCCTACGAGCAGTACTTC	CASSVRPTPSYEQYF	TRBV9	TRBJ2-7	NA	NA
TGTGCCAGCAGTTTCTCGACAGGGACCAAAAACATTCAGTACTTC	CASSFSTGTKNIQYF	TRBV28	TRBJ2-4	TRBD1	NA
TGTGCCAGCAGAATACAGGGGGGCACTGAAGCTTTCTTT	CASRIQGGTEAFF	TRBV2	TRBJ1-1	TRBD1	NA
TGTGCCAGCAGCCCCCCAGGGGTCTATGGCTACACCTTC	CASSPPGVYGYTF	TRBV9	TRBJ1-2	NA	NA
TGCGCCAGCAGCTCGGACGGGACAGGGGGCTTTGACGAGCAGTACTTC	CASSSDGTGGFDEQYF	TRBV5-1	TRBJ2-7	TRBD1	few
TGTGCCAGCAGTGTACCACAGGGGACCGGGGCCAACGTCCTGACTTTC	CASSVPQGTGANVLTF	TRBV7-9	TRBJ2-6	TRBD1	few
TGTGCCAGCAGGCCCGACAGGCAGCAAAAACTGTTTTTT	CASRPDRQQKLFF	TRBV2	TRBJ1-4	NA	NA
TGTGCCAGCAGCTCCTACGAGCGCGGCACAGATACGCAGTATTTT	CASSSYERGTDTQYF	TRBV9	TRBJ2-3	NA	few
TGTGCCAGCAACGGTCCGGGGGGAGACGAGCAGTACTTC	CASNGPGGDEQYF	TRBV6-6	TRBJ2-7	TRBD2	NA
TGTGCCAGCAGTTCCCGGGACTCTTCCTACGAGCAGTACTTC	CASSSRDSSYEQYF	TRBV27	TRBJ2-7	NA	few
TGTGCCAGCAGTCCGATGGACACAGCCTACGAGCAGTACTTC	CASSPMDTAYEQYF	TRBV28	TRBJ2-7	NA	NA
TGTGCCAGCAGTCCTAGAGGGGACTACAGATCCGGGGAGCTGTTTTTT	CASSPRGDYRSGELFF	TRBV2	TRBJ2-2	TRBD2	NA
TGTGCCAGCAGCGCCCGGGGGGGGCCGAACACCGGGGAGCTGTTTTTT	CASSARGGPNTGELFF	TRBV7-3	TRBJ2-2	TRBD2	NA
TGTGCCAGCTCACCGATTCTTTCTTCAGGGGGCAATGAGCAGTTCTTC	CASSPILSSGGNEQFF	TRBV18	TRBJ2-1	TRBD1	once
TGTGCCAGCAGCAGGGACAGGGGGAACACTGAAGCTTTCTTT	CASSRDRGNTEAFF	TRBV13	TRBJ1-1	TRBD1	NA